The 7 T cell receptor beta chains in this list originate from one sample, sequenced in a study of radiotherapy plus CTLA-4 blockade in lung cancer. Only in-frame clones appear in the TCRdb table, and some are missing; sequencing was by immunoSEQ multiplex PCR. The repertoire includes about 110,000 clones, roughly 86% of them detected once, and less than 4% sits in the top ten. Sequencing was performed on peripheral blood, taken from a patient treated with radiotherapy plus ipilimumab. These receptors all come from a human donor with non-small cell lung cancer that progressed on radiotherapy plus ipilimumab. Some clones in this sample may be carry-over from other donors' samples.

The DNA of the CDR3 is TGTGCCAGCAGTTCAGGGGTTCGGCAGCCCCAGCATTTT. The encoded protein is CASSSGVRQPQHF. J is TRBJ1-5 and V is TRBV28; TRBD1 might be the D (6 bases). The CDR3 totals 13 residues. Germline CDR1 reads MDHEN; CDR2 reads SYDVKM. Trimming removed 4 bases from V and 7 bases from J, with 11 bases in between.

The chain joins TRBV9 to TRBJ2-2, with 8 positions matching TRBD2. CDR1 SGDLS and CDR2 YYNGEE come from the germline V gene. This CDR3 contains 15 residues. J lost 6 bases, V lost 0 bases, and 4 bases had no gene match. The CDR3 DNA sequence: TGTGCCAGCAGCGTAGCGGGGGGGCTTTCCGGGGAGCTGTTTTTT. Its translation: CASSVAGGLSGELFF.

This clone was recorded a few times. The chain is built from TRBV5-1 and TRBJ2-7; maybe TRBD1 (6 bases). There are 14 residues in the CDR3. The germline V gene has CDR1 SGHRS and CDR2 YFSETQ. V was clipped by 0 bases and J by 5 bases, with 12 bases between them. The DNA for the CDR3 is TGCGCCAGCAGCTTGGGACAGGTGGGGGACGAGCAGTACTTC. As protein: CASSLGQVGDEQYF.

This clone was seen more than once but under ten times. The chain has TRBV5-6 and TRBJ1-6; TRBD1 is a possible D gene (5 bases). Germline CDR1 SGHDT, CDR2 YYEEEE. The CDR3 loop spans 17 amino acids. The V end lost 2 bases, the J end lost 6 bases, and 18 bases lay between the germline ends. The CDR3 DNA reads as TGTGCCAGCAGCTTTTTCGGGACTTGGGGGGGTAATTCACCCCTCCACTTT. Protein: CASSFFGTWGGNSPLHF.

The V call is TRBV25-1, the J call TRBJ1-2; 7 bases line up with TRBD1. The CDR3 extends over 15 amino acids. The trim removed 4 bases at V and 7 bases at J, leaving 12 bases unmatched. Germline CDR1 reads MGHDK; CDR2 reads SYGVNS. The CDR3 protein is CASSVFTGELAGYTF. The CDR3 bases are TGTGCCAGCAGTGTTTTCACAGGGGAGTTGGCTGGCTACACCTTC.

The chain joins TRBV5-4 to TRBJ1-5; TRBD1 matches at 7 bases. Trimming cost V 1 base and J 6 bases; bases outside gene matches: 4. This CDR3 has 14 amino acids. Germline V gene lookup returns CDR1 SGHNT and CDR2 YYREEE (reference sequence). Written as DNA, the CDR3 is TGTGCCAGCAGCTTGAAGGGGGCGTCTCAGCCCCAGCATTTT. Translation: CASSLKGASQPQHF.

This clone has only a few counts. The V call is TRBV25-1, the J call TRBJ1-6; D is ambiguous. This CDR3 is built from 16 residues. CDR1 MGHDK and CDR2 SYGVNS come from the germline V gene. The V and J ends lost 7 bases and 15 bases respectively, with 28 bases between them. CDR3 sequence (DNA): TGTGCCAGCACCCGGGGATTGAGGTCCGAATTTGACGTCCTCCACTTT. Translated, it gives CASTRGLRSEFDVLHF.